A single sample gave rise to the 25 T cell receptor beta chains below, sequenced in a study of blood T cell repertoires in COVID-19. Some clones are missing from TCRdb's copy, which holds only in-frame ones; the method was immunoSEQ multiplex PCR. This table holds 30,000 to 35,000 clones, roughly nine tenths found once. Source material: peripheral blood. Source of these receptors: a human donor with active COVID-19. The donor label of this sample is uncertain.

The chain uses TRBV10-2 and TRBJ2-5; 8 nucleotides match TRBD2. The V segment lost 4 bases and the J segment 2 bases; nucleotides outside the gene matches: 9. There are 16 residues in the CDR3. CDR1 is WSHSY, CDR2 SAAADI, per germline. The CDR3 coding sequence is TGCGCCAGCAGTGTGGGAAGCGGGAGAGGTCAAGAGACCCAGTACTTC. It codes for CASSVGSGRGQETQYF.

This clone appeared once. V gene TRBV18 combines with J gene TRBJ2-3; 10 positions match TRBD1. This CDR3 is built from 18 residues. Unmatched junction bases numbered 9, after V lost 2 bases and J lost 1 base. The germline gives CDR1 KGHSH, CDR2 LQKENI. The DNA for the CDR3 is TGTGCCAGCTCACCAGACAGGGGGCTTTCGGGCCGCACAGATACGCAGTATTTT. This translates into CASSPDRGLSGRTDTQYF.

This sequence joins TRBV6-1 and TRBJ2-3; D is perhaps TRBD2 (5 bases). The length of the CDR3 is 13 residues. The germline CDR1 and CDR2 sequences are MNHNS and SASEGT. V was cut by 3 bases and J by 6 bases, with 10 bases left in between. The CDR3 spells CASSEAPGDTQYF. The CDR3, as DNA: TGTGCCAGCAGTGAGGCCCCGGGGGATACGCAGTATTTT.

This chain uses TRBV7-8 with TRBJ2-5; 9 positions agree with TRBD1. The length of the CDR3 is 15 residues. The germline CDR1 and CDR2 sequences are SGHVS and FQNEAQ. After removal of 5 bases from V and 6 bases from J, the junction contained 10 bases not matched to a gene. CDR3 DNA: TGTGCCAGCAGCGAAAACAGGGGGCAGATGAAGACCCAGTACTTC. Protein product: CASSENRGQMKTQYF.

The gene calls are TRBV10-3 and TRBJ2-7; 10 bases align to TRBD1. The CDR3 spans 15 residues. The germline V gene has CDR1 ENHRY and CDR2 SYGVKD. Trimming at V came to 6 bases and at J to 1 base, leaving 6 bases not matched to a gene. As DNA, the CDR3 is TGTGCCATCAGGGACAGGGGGTTGTTATCCTACGAGCAGTACTTC. Protein: CAIRDRGLLSYEQYF.

The rearrangement uses TRBV4-3 and TRBJ2-1; 8 bases map to TRBD2. CDR1 and CDR2 (germline): LGHNA, YSLEER. After removal of 4 bases from V and 4 bases from J, the junction contained 12 bases not matched to a gene. This CDR3 has 17 residues. The CDR3 here is CASSPGVGGGRYNEQFF. The DNA of the CDR3 is TGCGCCAGCAGCCCGGGAGTCGGGGGGGGCCGATACAATGAGCAGTTCTTC.

The chain joins TRBV6-5 to TRBJ2-7, with D maybe TRBD2 (6 bases). CDR3 size: 14 residues. Germline lookup yields CDR1 MNHEY and CDR2 SVGAGI. Trimming stripped 3 bases from V and 5 bases from J, with 14 bases between. CDR3 sequence (DNA): TGTGCCAGCAGTTATACACGGGAGTTTAACGAGCAGTACTTC. It specifies CASSYTREFNEQYF.

J is TRBJ1-2 and V is TRBV10-3; the match to TRBD1 covers 12 bases. Germline V lookup: CDR1 ENHRY, CDR2 SYGVKD. The trim removed 10 bases at V and 4 bases at J, leaving 4 bases unmatched. The CDR3 contains 13 residues. The CDR3 sequence: CATGTGGLYGYTF. The CDR3 DNA reads TGTGCCACCGGGACAGGGGGCCTCTATGGCTACACCTTC.

Of note for this clone: Other nucleotide sequences in the sample specify the same CDR3. The chain recombines TRBV7-9 with TRBJ1-4; possible D gene TRBD1, 6 bases. CDR3 length equals 14 residues. Per germline, CDR1 SEHNR and CDR2 FQNEAQ (reference sequence). V lost 1 base to trimming and J lost 8 bases, with 11 bases between them. CDR3 sequence (DNA): TGTGCCAGCAGCTTAGGCCAGGGGAACGAAAAACTGTTTTTT. Translated, it gives CASSLGQGNEKLFF.

This clone was seen a few times. V gene TRBV2 combines with J gene TRBJ2-3, with 8 positions matching TRBD2. CDR3 length: 18 amino acids. Trimming took 6 bases from V and 2 from J; bases not matched to a gene: 16. The germline gives CDR1 SNHLY, CDR2 FYNNEI. CDR3 amino acids: CASRPPDAAGAYTDTQYF. CDR3 DNA sequence: TGTGCCAGCAGGCCCCCTGATGCAGCGGGGGCCTACACAGATACGCAGTATTTT.

This chain joins TRBV6-4 and TRBJ1-2, with 10 positions matching TRBD1. The ends lost 1 base at V and 7 bases at J; junction bases unmatched: 0. The CDR3 sequence is 13 residues long. Germline CDR1 and CDR2: MRHNA and SNTAGT. CDR3 DNA sequence: TGTGCCAGCAGTGACTGGACAGGGGGTGGCTACACCTTC. Translated: CASSDWTGGGYTF.

The CDR3 sequence: CASSLYSRVNTEAFF. The CDR3 DNA is TGTGCCAGCAGTTTATACTCTCGCGTGAACACTGAAGCTTTCTTT. V and J are TRBV28 and TRBJ1-1; no firm D call. The CDR3 loop spans 15 amino acids. Germline CDR1 is MDHEN and CDR2 is SYDVKM. V lost 1 base, J lost 0 bases, and 9 bases lay in between.

CDR3 DNA sequence: TGTGCCAGCAGCTTAGCAGGGGGCGTCTACGAGCAGTACTTC. As protein: CASSLAGGVYEQYF. This rearrangement joins TRBV11-3 to TRBJ2-7, with 8 bases lining up with TRBD1. The junction had 2 bases not matched to a gene; V was cut back by 1 base and J by 3 bases. Germline assignment: CDR1 SGHNT and CDR2 YENEEA. CDR3 size: 14 residues.

The chain uses TRBV2 and TRBJ2-7; 10 bases align to TRBD2. This CDR3 is 15 amino acids long. CDR1 and CDR2 from the germline V gene are SNHLY and FYNNEI. The trim removed 2 bases at V and 3 bases at J, leaving 4 bases unmatched. The CDR3 reads CASSERASGSYEQYF. CDR3 sequence (DNA): TGTGCCAGCAGTGAAAGGGCTAGCGGGAGCTACGAGCAGTACTTC.

The genes are TRBV11-2 and TRBJ2-3; TRBD1 is a possible D gene (5 bases). CDR3 length equals 14 residues. Germline-derived CDR1 and CDR2 are SGHAT and FQNNGV. V gave up 1 base and J gave up 4 bases, with 9 bases separating them. CDR3: CASSLVGVADTQYF. The CDR3 nucleotides read TGTGCCAGCAGCTTAGTAGGGGTGGCAGATACGCAGTATTTT.

The V gene is TRBV7-3, the J gene TRBJ2-7, with 7 nucleotides matching TRBD1. Germline V lookup: CDR1 SGHTA, CDR2 FQGTGA. The CDR3 runs 15 residues. V lost 2 bases to trimming and J lost 4 bases; unmatched junction nucleotides: 8. The CDR3 spells CASSLAQGDVYEQYF. The CDR3 DNA follows: TGTGCCAGCAGCTTAGCCCAGGGGGATGTATACGAGCAGTACTTC. Full variable domain (outside the CDR3, taken from reference TRBV7-3 and TRBJ2-7): GAGVSQTPSNKVTEKGKYVELRCDPISGHTALYWYRQSLGQGPEFLIYFQGTGAADDSGLPNDRFFAVRPEGSVSTLKIQRTERGDSAVYLCASSLAQGDVYEQYFGPGTRLTVT.

The V and J genes are TRBV3-1 (or the pseudogene TRBV3-2) and TRBJ1-3, with D maybe TRBD1 (5 bases). The CDR3 loop spans 14 amino acids. V was cut by 1 base and J by 9 bases, with 13 bases left in between. Germline CDR1 and CDR2: LGHDT and YNNKEL (reference sequence). The CDR3 DNA sequence: TGTGCCAGCAGCCAAGTCCCCGGGGGTGGCACCATATATTTT. Its protein is CASSQVPGGGTIYF.

The V and J genes are TRBV11-2 and TRBJ2-1, with 16 bases lining up with TRBD2. Germline V gene lookup returns CDR1 SGHAT and CDR2 FQNNGV. The CDR3 is 18 residues long. V lost 3 bases to trimming and J lost 9 bases; unmatched junction nucleotides: 11. CDR3 DNA: TGTGCCAGCAGCTTCGGGACTAGCGGGAGGGGGACTAACCCTGAGCAGTTCTTC. Residues: CASSFGTSGRGTNPEQFF.

The chain is built from TRBV5-1 and TRBJ2-1, with D perhaps given as TRBD1 or TRBD2 (6 bases each). The ends were cut back, 4 bases at V and 4 bases at J, with 12 bases in the middle. Germline V gives CDR1 SGHRS, CDR2 YFSETQ. The CDR3 spans 14 residues. The CDR3 nucleotides are TGCGCCAGCAGCCTGGGGGGCGATTACAATGAGCAGTTCTTC. It specifies CASSLGGDYNEQFF.

V and J are TRBV3-1 (or the pseudogene TRBV3-2) and TRBJ1-3; D not certain. CDR1 and CDR2 (germline): LGHDT, YNNKEL (reference sequence). Between the trimmed V and J ends, which lost 4 bases and 0 bases, there was a span of 10 bases. The CDR3 runs to 15 residues. The CDR3 region has the DNA TGTGCCAGCAGCCCAACCAGTAACTCTGGAAACACCATATATTTT. Its protein product is CASSPTSNSGNTIYF.

The V call is TRBV5-1, the J call TRBJ2-7; 14 positions match TRBD2. The CDR3 contains 17 residues. After removal of 4 bases from V and 5 bases from J, the junction contained 11 bases not matched to a gene. Germline CDR1 SGHRS, CDR2 YFSETQ. The CDR3 nucleotides read TGCGCCAGCAGCGCGTCCCCCGGGACTAGCGGGAGAGACGAGCAGTACTTC. This codes for CASSASPGTSGRDEQYF.

The chain has TRBV7-2 and TRBJ1-5; 9 bases are a match to TRBD1. The CDR3 contains 14 residues. Germline V gene data show CDR1 as SGHTA and CDR2 as FQGNSA. After removal of 4 bases from V and 7 bases from J, the junction contained 5 bases not matched to a gene. The CDR3 DNA follows: TGTGCCAGCAGCTCTGGACAGGGGTCACAGCCCCAGCATTTT. It encodes CASSSGQGSQPQHF.

The gene calls are TRBV28 and TRBJ2-2; TRBD2 agrees at 9 bases. Germline trimming cut 4 bases from V and 5 bases from J; bases unmatched to any gene: 5. From germline, CDR1 is MDHEN and CDR2 SYDVKM. This CDR3 is 15 amino acids long. The CDR3 sequence is CASSSSLAGTGELFF. CDR3 in DNA: TGTGCCAGCAGTTCCTCCCTAGCGGGAACCGGGGAGCTGTTTTTT.

This chain uses TRBV24-1 with TRBJ2-5; D not resolved. V shed 3 bases and J shed 1 base, with 11 bases lying between them. The CDR3 has 15 residues. The germline CDR1 and CDR2 sequences are KGHDR and SFDVKD. The CDR3 spells CATSDIQKIQETQYF. The CDR3 nucleotides read TGTGCCACCAGTGATATCCAAAAAATCCAAGAGACCCAGTACTTC.

The chain carries TRBV30 and TRBJ2-7; D is possibly TRBD1 (6 bases). Trimming stripped 8 bases from V and 5 bases from J, with 16 bases between. Germline values: CDR1 GTSNPN, CDR2 SVGIG (reference sequence). The CDR3 is 12 residues long. CDR3 loop: CAGWTVVHEQYF. The DNA for the CDR3 is TGTGCCGGGTGGACAGTAGTCCACGAGCAGTACTTC. The full variable domain, completed using reference TRBV30 and TRBJ2-7, is SQTIHQWPATLVQPVGSPLSLECTVEGTSNPNLYWYRQAAGRGLQLLFYSVGIGQISSEVPQNLSASRPQDRQFILSSKKLLLSDSGFYLCAGWTVVHEQYFGPGTRLTVT.